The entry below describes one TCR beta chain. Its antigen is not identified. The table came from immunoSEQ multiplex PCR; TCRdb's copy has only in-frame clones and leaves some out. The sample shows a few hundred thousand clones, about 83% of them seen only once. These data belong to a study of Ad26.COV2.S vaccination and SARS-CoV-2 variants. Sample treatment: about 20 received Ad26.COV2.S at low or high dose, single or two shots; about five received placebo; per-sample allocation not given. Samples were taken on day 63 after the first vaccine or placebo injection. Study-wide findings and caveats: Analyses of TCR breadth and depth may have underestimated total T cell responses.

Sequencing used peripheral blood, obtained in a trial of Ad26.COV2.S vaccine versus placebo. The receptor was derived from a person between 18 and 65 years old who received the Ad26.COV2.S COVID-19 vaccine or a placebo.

CDR3 sequence reads: CASSSGPTGATGEAFF. DNA for the CDR3: TGCGCCAGCAGCTCCGGCCCTACAGGGGCCACCGGTGAAGCTTTCTTT. V is TRBV5-1 and J is TRBJ1-1; 7 bases line up with TRBD1. The V and J ends lost 3 bases and 7 bases, in that order; junction bases with no gene match: 15. The CDR3 totals 16 residues. From germline, CDR1 is SGHRS and CDR2 YFSETQ.